Here is one T cell receptor beta chain with its context. This sample was included in a study of CD4 and CD8 cells across lung adenocarcinoma regions. TCRdb used MiXCR to reprocess the PCR reads, holding one entry per CDR3 protein. The data show 6,000 to 8,000 distinct CDR3 sequences, about half seen once. Donors had localized lung adenocarcinoma, a non-small cell lung cancer. With 5 bases clipped from V and 4 bases from J, the junction kept 7 bases outside the gene matches. CDR3 length: 14 amino acids. Sequencing was carried out using CD4+ T cells from the center of a lung tumor. This clonotype originated in a female donor with lung adenocarcinoma. The CD4 and CD8 labels of this study may be unreliable. The rearrangement joins TRBV12-3 or TRBV12-4 to TRBJ1-2, with 7 nucleotides matching TRBD1. In DNA form, the CDR3 reads TGTGCCAGCAGTCCGGGACAGTATACCTATGGCTACACCTTC. Translation gives CASSPGQYTYGYTF.